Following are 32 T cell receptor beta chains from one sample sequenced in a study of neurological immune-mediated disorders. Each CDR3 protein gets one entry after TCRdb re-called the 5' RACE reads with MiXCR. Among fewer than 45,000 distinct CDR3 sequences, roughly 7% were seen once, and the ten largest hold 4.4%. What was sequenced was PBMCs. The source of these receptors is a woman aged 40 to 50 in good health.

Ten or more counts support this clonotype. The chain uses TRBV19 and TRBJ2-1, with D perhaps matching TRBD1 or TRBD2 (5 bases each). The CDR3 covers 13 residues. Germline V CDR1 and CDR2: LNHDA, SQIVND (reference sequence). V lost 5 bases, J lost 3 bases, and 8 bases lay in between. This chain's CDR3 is CASSWDGYNEQFF. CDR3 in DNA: TGTGCCAGTAGTTGGGACGGCTACAATGAGCAGTTCTTC.

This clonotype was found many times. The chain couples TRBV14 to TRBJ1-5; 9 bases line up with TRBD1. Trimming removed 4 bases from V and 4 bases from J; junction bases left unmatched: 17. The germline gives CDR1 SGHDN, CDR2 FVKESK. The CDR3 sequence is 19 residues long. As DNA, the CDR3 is TGTGCCAGCAGCCTAATACCGCCGGGACAGGGCCACTTGAATCAGCCCCAGCATTTT. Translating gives CASSLIPPGQGHLNQPQHF.

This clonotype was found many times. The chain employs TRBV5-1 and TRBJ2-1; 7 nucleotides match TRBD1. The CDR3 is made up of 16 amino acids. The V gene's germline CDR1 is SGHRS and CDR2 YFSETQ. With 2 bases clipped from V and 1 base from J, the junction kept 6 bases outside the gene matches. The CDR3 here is CASSLQGSSSYNEQFF. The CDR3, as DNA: TGCGCCAGCAGCTTACAGGGGAGTTCTTCCTACAATGAGCAGTTCTTC.

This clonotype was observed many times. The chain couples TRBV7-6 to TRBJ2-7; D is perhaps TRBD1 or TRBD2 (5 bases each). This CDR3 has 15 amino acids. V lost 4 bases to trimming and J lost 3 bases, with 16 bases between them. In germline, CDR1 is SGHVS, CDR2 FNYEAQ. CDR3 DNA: TGTGCCAGCAGCTCGGGGACCACCAACTTCTACGAGCAGTACTTC. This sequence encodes CASSSGTTNFYEQYF. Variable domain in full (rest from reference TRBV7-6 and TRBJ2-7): GAGVSQSPRYKVTKRGQDVALRCDPISGHVSLYWYRQALGQGPEFLTYFNYEAQQDKSGLPNDRFSAERPEGSISTLTIQRTEQRDSAMYRCASSSGTTNFYEQYFGPGTRLTVT.

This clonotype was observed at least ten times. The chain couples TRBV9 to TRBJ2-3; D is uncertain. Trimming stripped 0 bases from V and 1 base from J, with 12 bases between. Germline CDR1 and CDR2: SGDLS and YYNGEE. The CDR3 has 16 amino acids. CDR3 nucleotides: TGTGCCAGCAGCGTAGTAGGAGAGGACCGCACAGATACGCAGTATTTT. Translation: CASSVVGEDRTDTQYF.

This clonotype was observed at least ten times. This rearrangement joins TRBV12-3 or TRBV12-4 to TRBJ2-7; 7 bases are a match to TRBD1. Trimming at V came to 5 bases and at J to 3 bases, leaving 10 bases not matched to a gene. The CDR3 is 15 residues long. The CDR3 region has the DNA TGTGCCAGCAGTCAAGGGGGCAGGGGGTTCTACGAGCAGTACGTC. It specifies CASSQGGRGFYEQYV.

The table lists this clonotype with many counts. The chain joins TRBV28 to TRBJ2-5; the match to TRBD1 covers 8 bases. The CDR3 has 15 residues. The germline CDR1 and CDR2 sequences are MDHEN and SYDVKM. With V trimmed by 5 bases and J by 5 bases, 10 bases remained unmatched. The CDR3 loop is CASSPLRQGRETQYF. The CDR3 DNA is TGTGCCAGCAGTCCATTACGACAGGGGAGGGAGACCCAGTACTTC.

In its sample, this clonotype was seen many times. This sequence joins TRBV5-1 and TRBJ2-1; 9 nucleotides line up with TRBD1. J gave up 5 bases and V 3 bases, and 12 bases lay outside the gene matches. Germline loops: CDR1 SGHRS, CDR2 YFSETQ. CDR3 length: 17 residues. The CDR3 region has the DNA TGCGCCAGCAGCTCGGGGCCACGGACAGGGGATAACAATGAGCAGTTCTTC. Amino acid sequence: CASSSGPRTGDNNEQFF.

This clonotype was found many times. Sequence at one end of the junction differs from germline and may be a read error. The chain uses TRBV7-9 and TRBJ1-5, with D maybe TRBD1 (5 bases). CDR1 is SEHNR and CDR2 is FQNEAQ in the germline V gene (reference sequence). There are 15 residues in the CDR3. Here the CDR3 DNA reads TGTGCCAGCAGATTAGAGGGGAATAGCAATCAGCCCCAGCATTTT. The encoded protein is CASRLEGNSNQPQHF.

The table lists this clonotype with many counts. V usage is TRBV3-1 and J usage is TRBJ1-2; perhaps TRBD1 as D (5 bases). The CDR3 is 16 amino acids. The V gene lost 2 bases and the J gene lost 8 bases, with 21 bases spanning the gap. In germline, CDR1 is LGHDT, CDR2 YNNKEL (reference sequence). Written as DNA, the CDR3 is TGTGCCAGCAGCCAAAGTATTACAGGAGTTCCAGGAGGCTACACCTTC. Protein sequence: CASSQSITGVPGGYTF.

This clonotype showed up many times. The CDR3 DNA is TGTGCCAGCAGTTCCCTCGTAAGGGAAACACATGGCTACACCTTC. Translated, it gives CASSSLVRETHGYTF. V and J are TRBV27 and TRBJ1-2; D ambiguous. The CDR3 spans 15 residues. V was trimmed by 4 bases and J by 6 bases, leaving 18 bases between them. From germline, CDR1 is MNHEY and CDR2 SMNVEV (reference sequence).

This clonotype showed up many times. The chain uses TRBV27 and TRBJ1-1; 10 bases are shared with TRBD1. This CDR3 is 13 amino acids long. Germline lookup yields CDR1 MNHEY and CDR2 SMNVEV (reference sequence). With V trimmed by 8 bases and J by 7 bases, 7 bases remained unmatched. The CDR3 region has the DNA TGTGCCAGCTCGAAGGGACAGGGGTATGAAGCTTTCTTT. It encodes CASSKGQGYEAFF.

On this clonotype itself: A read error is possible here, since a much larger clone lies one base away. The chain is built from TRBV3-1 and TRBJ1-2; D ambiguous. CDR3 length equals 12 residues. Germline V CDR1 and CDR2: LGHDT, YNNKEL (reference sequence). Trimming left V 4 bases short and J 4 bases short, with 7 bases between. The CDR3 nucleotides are TGTGCCAGCAGCCGCGAAGCCTATGGCTACACCTTC. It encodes CASSREAYGYTF.

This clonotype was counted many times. In nucleotides, the CDR3 is TGCAGTGTTCCGAGGAAGGGACGAGCCTACGAGCAGTACTTC. Translated: CSVPRKGRAYEQYF. This rearrangement joins TRBV20-1 to TRBJ2-7; either TRBD1 or TRBD2 may supply D (5 bases each). The CDR3 covers 14 residues. Germline-derived CDR1 and CDR2 are DFQATT and SNEGSKA (reference sequence). V was pared by 7 bases and J by 2 bases, with 18 bases between.

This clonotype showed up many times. CDR3 loop: CASSSAGPYYEQYF. Written as DNA, the CDR3 is TGTGCCAGCAGTTCGGCGGGACCCTACTACGAGCAGTACTTC. This chain uses TRBV6-2 or TRBV6-3 with TRBJ2-7, with a possible D match to TRBD2 (6 bases). The germline V and J ends were trimmed by 4 bases and 3 bases, with 13 bases remaining between them. Germline loops: CDR1 MNHEY, CDR2 SVGEGT. The CDR3 is 14 amino acids.

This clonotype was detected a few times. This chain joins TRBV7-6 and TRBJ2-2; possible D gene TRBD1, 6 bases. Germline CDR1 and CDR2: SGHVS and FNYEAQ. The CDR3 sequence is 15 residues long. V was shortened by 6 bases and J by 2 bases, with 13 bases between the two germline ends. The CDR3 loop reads CASSPGTRNTGELFF. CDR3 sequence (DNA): TGTGCCAGCAGTCCCGGGACACGTAACACCGGGGAGCTGTTTTTT. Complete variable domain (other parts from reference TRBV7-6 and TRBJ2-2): GAGVSQSPRYKVTKRGQDVALRCDPISGHVSLYWYRQALGQGPEFLTYFNYEAQQDKSGLPNDRFSAERPEGSISTLTIQRTEQRDSAMYRCASSPGTRNTGELFFGEGSRLTVL.

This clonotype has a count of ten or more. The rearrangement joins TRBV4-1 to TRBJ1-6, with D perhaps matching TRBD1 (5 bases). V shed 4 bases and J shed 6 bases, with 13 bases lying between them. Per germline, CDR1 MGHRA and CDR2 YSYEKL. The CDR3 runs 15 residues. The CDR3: CASSPAGQGNSPLHF. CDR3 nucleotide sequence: TGCGCCAGCAGCCCAGCCGGGCAGGGTAATTCACCCCTCCACTTT.

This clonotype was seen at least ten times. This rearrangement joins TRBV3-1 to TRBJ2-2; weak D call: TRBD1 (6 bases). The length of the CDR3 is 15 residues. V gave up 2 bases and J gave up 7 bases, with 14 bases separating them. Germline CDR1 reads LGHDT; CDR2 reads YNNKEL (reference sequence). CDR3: CASSQPGQRVGELFF. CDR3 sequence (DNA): TGTGCCAGCAGCCAACCGGGACAAAGAGTCGGGGAGCTGTTTTTT.

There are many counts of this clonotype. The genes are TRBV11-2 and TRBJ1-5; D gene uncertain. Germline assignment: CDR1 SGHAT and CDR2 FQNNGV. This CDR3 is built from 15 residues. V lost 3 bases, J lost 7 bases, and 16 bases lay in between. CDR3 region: CASSFGSQKGQPQHF. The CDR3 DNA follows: TGTGCCAGCAGCTTCGGGTCCCAGAAGGGCCAGCCCCAGCATTTT.

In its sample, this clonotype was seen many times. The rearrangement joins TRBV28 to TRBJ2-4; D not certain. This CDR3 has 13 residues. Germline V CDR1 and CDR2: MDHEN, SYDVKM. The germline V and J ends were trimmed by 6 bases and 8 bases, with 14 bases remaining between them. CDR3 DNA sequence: TGTGCCAGCAGCTCCCTCCCCGCCCACATTCAGTACTTC. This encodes CASSSLPAHIQYF.

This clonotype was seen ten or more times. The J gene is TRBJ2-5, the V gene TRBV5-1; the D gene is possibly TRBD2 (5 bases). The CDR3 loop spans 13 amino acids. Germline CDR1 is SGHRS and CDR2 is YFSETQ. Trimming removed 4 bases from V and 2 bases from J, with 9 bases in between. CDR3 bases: TGCGCCAGCAGCCATCGGGGTCAAGAGACCCAGTACTTC. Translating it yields CASSHRGQETQYF.

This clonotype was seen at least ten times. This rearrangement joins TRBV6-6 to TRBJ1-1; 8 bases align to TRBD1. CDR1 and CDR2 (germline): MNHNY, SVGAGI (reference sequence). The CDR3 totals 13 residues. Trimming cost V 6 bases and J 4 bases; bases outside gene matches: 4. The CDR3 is CASSATGGTEAFF. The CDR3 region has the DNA TGTGCCAGCAGCGCTACAGGGGGCACTGAAGCTTTCTTT.

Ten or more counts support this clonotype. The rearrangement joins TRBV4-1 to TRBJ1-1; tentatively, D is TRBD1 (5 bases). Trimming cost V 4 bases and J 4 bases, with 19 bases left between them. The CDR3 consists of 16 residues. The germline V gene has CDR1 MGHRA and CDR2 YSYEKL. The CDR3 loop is CASSRETAMGSTEAFF. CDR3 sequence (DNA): TGCGCCAGCAGCCGGGAGACAGCAATGGGCTCCACTGAAGCTTTCTTT.

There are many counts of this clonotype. CDR3 residues: CASSFRETQYF. The CDR3 DNA sequence: TGTGCCAGCAGCTTCCGAGAGACCCAGTACTTC. This chain uses TRBV7-9 with TRBJ2-5; no clear D. CDR1 is SEHNR, CDR2 FQNEAQ, per germline (reference sequence). This CDR3 region has 11 residues. V was pared by 3 bases and J by 4 bases, with 3 bases between. The entire variable domain, with the rest obtained from reference TRBV7-9 and TRBJ2-5, is as follows: DTGVSQNPRHKITKRGQNVTFRCDPISEHNRLYWYRQTLGQGPEFLTYFQNEAQLEKSRLLSDRFSAERPKGSFSTLEIQRTEQGDSAMYLCASSFRETQYFGPGTRLLVL.

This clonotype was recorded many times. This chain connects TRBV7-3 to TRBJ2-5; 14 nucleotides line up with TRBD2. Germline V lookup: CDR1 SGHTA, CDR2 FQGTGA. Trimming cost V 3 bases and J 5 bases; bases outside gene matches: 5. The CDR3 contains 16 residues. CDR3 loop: CASSLGTSGRRETQYF. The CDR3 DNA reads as TGTGCCAGCAGCTTGGGGACTAGCGGGAGACGGGAGACCCAGTACTTC. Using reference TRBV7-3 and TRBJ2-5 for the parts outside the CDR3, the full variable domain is GAGVSQTPSNKVTEKGKYVELRCDPISGHTALYWYRQSLGQGPEFLIYFQGTGAADDSGLPNDRFFAVRPEGSVSTLKIQRTERGDSAVYLCASSLGTSGRRETQYFGPGTRLLVL.

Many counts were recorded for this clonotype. The CDR3 protein is CASSFYGTDTGELFF. CDR3 DNA: TGCGCCAGCAGCTTTTACGGGACGGACACCGGGGAGCTGTTTTTT. The chain joins TRBV5-1 to TRBJ2-2, with D perhaps matching TRBD1 or TRBD2 (5 bases each). The CDR3 has 15 amino acids. Germline CDR1 and CDR2: SGHRS and YFSETQ. V was shortened by 2 bases and J by 3 bases, with 11 bases between the two germline ends.

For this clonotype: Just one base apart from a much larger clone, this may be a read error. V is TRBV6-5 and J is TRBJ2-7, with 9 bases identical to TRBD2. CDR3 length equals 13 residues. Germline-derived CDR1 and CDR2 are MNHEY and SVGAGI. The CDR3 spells CVSIDSGSGEQYF. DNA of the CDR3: TGTGTCAGCATCGATAGCGGGAGCGGCGAGCAGTACTTC.

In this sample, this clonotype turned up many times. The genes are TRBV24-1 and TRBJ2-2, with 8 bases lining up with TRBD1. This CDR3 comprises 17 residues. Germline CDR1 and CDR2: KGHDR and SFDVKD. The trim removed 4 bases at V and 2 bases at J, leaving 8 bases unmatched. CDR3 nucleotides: TGTGCCACCAGTGACCCCGCCGGGACAGGAAACACCGGGGAGCTGTTTTTT. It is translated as CATSDPAGTGNTGELFF.

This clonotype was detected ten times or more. CDR3 amino acids: CSARDGLASHNEQFF. The DNA for the CDR3 is TGCAGTGCTAGAGATGGGCTAGCGAGTCACAATGAGCAGTTCTTC. V and J are TRBV20-1 and TRBJ2-1; maybe TRBD2 (6 bases). Germline V gives CDR1 DFQATT, CDR2 SNEGSKA (reference sequence). The germline V and J ends were trimmed by 0 bases and 5 bases, with 14 bases remaining between them. The CDR3 consists of 15 residues.

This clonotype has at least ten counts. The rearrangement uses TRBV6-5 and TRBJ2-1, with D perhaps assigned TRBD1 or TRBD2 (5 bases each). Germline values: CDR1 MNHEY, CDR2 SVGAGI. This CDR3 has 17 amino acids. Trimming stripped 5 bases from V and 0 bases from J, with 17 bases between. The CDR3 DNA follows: TGTGCCAGCAGTCTATTGCCCCGGGGCAGCTCCTACAATGAGCAGTTCTTC. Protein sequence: CASSLLPRGSSYNEQFF.

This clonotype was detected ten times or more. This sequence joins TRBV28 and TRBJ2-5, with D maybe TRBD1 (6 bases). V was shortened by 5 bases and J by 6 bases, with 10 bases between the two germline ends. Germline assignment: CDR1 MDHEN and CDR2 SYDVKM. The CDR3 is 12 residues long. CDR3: CASSARDKTQYF. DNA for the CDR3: TGTGCCAGCAGTGCCCGGGACAAGACCCAGTACTTC.

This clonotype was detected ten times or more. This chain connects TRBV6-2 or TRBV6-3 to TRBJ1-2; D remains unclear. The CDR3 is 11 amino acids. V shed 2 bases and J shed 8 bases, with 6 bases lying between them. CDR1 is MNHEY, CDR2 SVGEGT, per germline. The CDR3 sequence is CASSYRGGYTF. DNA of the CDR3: TGTGCCAGCAGTTACCGTGGGGGCTACACCTTC.